These 3 T cell receptor beta chains were all obtained from the same sample, sequenced in a study of response to subunit inactivated influenza vaccine. TCRdb independently ran MiXCR on the RT-PCR reads; one entry per CDR3 protein. The table has about 650,000 distinct CDR3 sequences, 15% to 18% seen once. Sample: PBMCs from blood, taken 12 days after vaccination. The origin of the receptors is a man in his fifties who received an inactivated influenza vaccine.

The chain uses TRBV10-3 and TRBJ2-7; possibly TRBD2 for D (6 bases). Trimming stripped 5 bases from V and 3 bases from J, with 11 bases between. CDR1 is ENHRY, CDR2 SYGVKD, per germline. There are 13 residues in the CDR3. CDR3 protein: CAISHTSYYEQYF. CDR3 bases: TGTGCCATCAGTCATACTAGCTACTACGAGCAGTACTTC.

This clonotype showed up just a few times. The V call is TRBV25-1, the J call TRBJ2-5, with 10 bases that match TRBD2. J was trimmed by 5 bases and V by 2 bases; bases with no gene match: 14. Germline V gene lookup returns CDR1 MGHDK and CDR2 SYGVNS. This CDR3 has 18 residues. The CDR3 bases are TGTGCCAGCAGTGAAGTACTAGCGGGAAATTCGGCGAGGGAGACCCAGTACTTC. This translates into CASSEVLAGNSARETQYF.

The chain carries TRBV27 and TRBJ1-6; D unresolved. Per the germline V gene, CDR1 is MNHEY and CDR2 is SMNVEV (reference sequence). The CDR3 length is 14 residues. Trimming shortened V by 7 bases and J by 6 bases, and 13 bases separated the two germline ends. The CDR3 coding sequence is TGTGCCAGCACCCAAGGCCTGGTTAATTCACCCCTCCACTTT. It codes for CASTQGLVNSPLHF.